This entry describes one T cell receptor (beta chain). The antigen is not known. Per the germline V gene, CDR1 is MNHNS and CDR2 is SASEGT. V shed 5 bases, J shed 5 bases, and the junction held 10 bases outside the gene matches. The CDR3 totals 15 residues. The data were taken from a study of T-cell reconstitution after alpha-beta-depleted transplantation in children. General study points: From newly produced T cells came most of the T-cell counts and diversity one year after transplant. Several hundred graft clones that had expanded were reportedly the source of alpha-beta T cells about two months after transplant.

During its preparation, the TCRbeta library received unique molecular identifiers. TCRdb processed the PCR reads anew with MiXCR; each CDR3 protein has one entry. The top ten hold approximately 9.6% of the sample, which has about 300,000 distinct CDR3 sequences, almost 8% seen once. The chain employs TRBV6-1 and TRBJ1-1; 8 bases align to TRBD1. The sample here was peripheral blood, taken 360 days after TCRalphabeta/CD19-depleted stem cell transplant. This sequence originates from a female patient younger than 10 who had a stem cell transplant for Fanconi anemia, so the T cells may come from the graft donor. The CDR3 loop reads CASSPTGGGETEAFF. DNA of the CDR3: TGTGCCAGCAGTCCCACAGGGGGTGGAGAGACTGAAGCTTTCTTT.